These 30 T cell receptor beta chains originate from one sample sequenced in a study of T-cell memory formation after mild COVID-19. Via MiXCR, TCRdb re-called the 5' RACE reads, giving one row per CDR3 protein. This sample has 400,000 to 500,000 distinct CDR3 sequences, with 15% to 25% found just once. What was sequenced was PBMCs or a T cell subset sorted from them (not recorded which). The receptors here all came from an adult woman who had mild COVID-19 (a few samples of this study predate the infection). Cell type and time point are not known.

The chain carries TRBV6-1 and TRBJ2-3; the D call may be TRBD1 or TRBD2 (5 bases each). Germline CDR1 is MNHNS and CDR2 is SASEGT. The CDR3 contains 15 residues. The V end was cut by 8 bases, the J end by 5 bases, with 20 bases between. The CDR3 protein is CASPSGQGRGDTQYF. The CDR3 DNA sequence: TGTGCCAGCCCGAGTGGTCAGGGTCGGGGAGATACGCAGTATTTT.

This clonotype was seen repeatedly, ten times or more. V gene TRBV7-6 combines with J gene TRBJ2-3; 8 nucleotides agree with TRBD2. The CDR3 loop spans 15 amino acids. The V gene's germline CDR1 is SGHVS and CDR2 FNYEAQ. The V gene end was trimmed by 5 bases and the J gene end by 0 bases; junction bases not matched to a gene: 4. The CDR3 loop reads CASSVSGGSTDTQYF. The CDR3 DNA is TGTGCCAGCAGCGTGAGCGGGGGTAGCACAGATACGCAGTATTTT.

In this sample, this clonotype turned up a few times. The chain has TRBV25-1 and TRBJ2-2; D gene ambiguous. The CDR3 runs to 16 residues. The V end lost 8 bases, the J end lost 0 bases, and 16 bases lay between the germline ends. Germline V gene lookup returns CDR1 MGHDK and CDR2 SYGVNS. The CDR3 DNA reads as TGTGCCAGCTGTTCGGTCAATCATCCGAACACCGGGGAGCTGTTTTTT. Encoded protein: CASCSVNHPNTGELFF.

DNA of the CDR3: TGTGCCAGCAGCTTATTTGGTAGCGGGGTCGTCAATGAGCAGTTCTTC. It encodes CASSLFGSGVVNEQFF. V and J are TRBV7-3 and TRBJ2-1, with 8 bases matching TRBD2. J lost 6 bases, V lost 2 bases, and 9 bases had no gene match. The CDR3 runs to 16 residues. Germline V gene lookup returns CDR1 SGHTA and CDR2 FQGTGA.

This clonotype has a handful of counts. The V gene is TRBV5-1, the J gene TRBJ2-7; TRBD1 aligns across 7 bases. Germline V lookup: CDR1 SGHRS, CDR2 YFSETQ. V lost 4 bases to trimming and J lost 3 bases; unmatched junction nucleotides: 7. The CDR3 spans 14 residues. The CDR3 bases are TGCGCCAGCAGCCCCCGCGCAGGGGGCTACGAGCAGTACTTC. It encodes CASSPRAGGYEQYF.

The gene calls are TRBV7-9 and TRBJ1-1; D is undetermined. The V end was cut by 3 bases, the J end by 6 bases, with 8 bases between. The CDR3 extends over 12 amino acids. Germline-derived CDR1 and CDR2 are SEHNR and FQNEAQ (reference sequence). The CDR3 loop reads CASSLNNAEAFF. CDR3 nucleotide sequence: TGTGCCAGCAGCTTGAATAACGCTGAAGCTTTCTTT.

This clonotype was detected only a few times. The rearrangement joins TRBV20-1 to TRBJ2-7; unclear D gene. The CDR3 is 12 residues long. Germline lookup yields CDR1 DFQATT and CDR2 SNEGSKA (reference sequence). V gave up 1 base and J gave up 3 bases, with 7 bases separating them. CDR3 bases: TGCAGTGCTAGAGGCCCCCACTACGAGCAGTACTTC. It translates to CSARGPHYEQYF.

The chain uses TRBV30 and TRBJ1-1; D call uncertain. V gave up 0 bases and J gave up 3 bases, with 14 bases separating them. Per germline, CDR1 GTSNPN and CDR2 SVGIG (reference sequence). This CDR3 has 15 residues. CDR3 coding DNA: TGTGCCTGGAGTGTACCTAGCTTCGGGGACACTGAAGCTTTCTTT. Residues: CAWSVPSFGDTEAFF. Combining the CDR3 with reference TRBV30 and TRBJ1-1 gives the whole variable domain SQTIHQWPATLVQPVGSPLSLECTVEGTSNPNLYWYRQAAGRGLQLLFYSVGIGQISSEVPQNLSASRPQDRQFILSSKKLLLSDSGFYLCAWSVPSFGDTEAFFGQGTRLTVV.

V gene TRBV4-1 combines with J gene TRBJ2-1; D possibly corresponds to TRBD2 (5 bases). The CDR3 has 15 residues. Germline V lookup: CDR1 MGHRA, CDR2 YSYEKL. Trimming left V 0 bases short and J 9 bases short, with 15 bases between. The CDR3 DNA follows: TGCGCCAGCAGCCAAGATTGGAGGTTTGATAGTGAGCAGTTCTTC. Translating gives CASSQDWRFDSEQFF.

The chain uses TRBV7-2 and TRBJ2-7; TRBD2 matches at 10 bases. The CDR3 totals 15 residues. The germline CDR1 and CDR2 sequences are SGHTA and FQGNSA. V gave up 4 bases and J gave up 4 bases; unmatched junction bases: 7. The DNA of the CDR3 is TGTGCCAGCAGCTCATTTACTAGCGGGACTTACGAGCAGTACTTC. Its translation: CASSSFTSGTYEQYF.

This clonotype has more than one count but fewer than ten. The genes are TRBV10-3 and TRBJ1-2; D perhaps matches TRBD1 (6 bases). V was clipped by 10 bases and J by 6 bases, with 18 bases between them. This CDR3 is built from 13 residues. Germline-derived CDR1 and CDR2 are ENHRY and SYGVKD. The CDR3 region is CATSRPGADGYTF. In DNA form, the CDR3 reads TGTGCCACCTCGCGCCCGGGGGCTGATGGCTACACCTTC.

V is TRBV29-1 and J is TRBJ1-1; 9 bases fit TRBD1. Trimming took 6 bases from V and 5 from J; bases not matched to a gene: 7. Germline values: CDR1 SQVTM, CDR2 ANQGSEA. The CDR3 is made up of 13 amino acids. This chain's CDR3 is CSVGEGTGTEAFF. The CDR3 DNA follows: TGCAGCGTAGGGGAAGGGACAGGGACTGAAGCTTTCTTT.

This clonotype was seen a few times. The rearrangement joins TRBV7-2 to TRBJ2-1; possibly TRBD1 or TRBD2 for D (6 bases each). Trimming stripped 5 bases from V and 8 bases from J, with 16 bases between. CDR1 is SGHTA and CDR2 is FQGNSA in the germline V gene. The CDR3 covers 14 residues. This CDR3 is CASSPRGRGDEQFF. The CDR3 coding sequence is TGTGCCAGCAGCCCGCGGGGCAGGGGCGATGAGCAGTTCTTC.

The rearrangement links TRBV11-3 to TRBJ2-7; possibly TRBD1 for D (6 bases). Trimming left V 5 bases short and J 4 bases short, with 9 bases between. Germline lookup yields CDR1 SGHNT and CDR2 YENEEA. CDR3 length: 12 amino acids. The CDR3 bases are TGTGCCAGCAGCCACAGGGATTACGAGCAGTACTTC. It yields the protein CASSHRDYEQYF. The variable domain in full, with the rest retrieved from reference TRBV11-3 and TRBJ2-7, is EAGVVQSPRYKIIEKKQPVAFWCNPISGHNTLYWYLQNLGQGPELLIRYENEEAVDDSQLPKDRFSAERLKGVDSTLKIQPAELGDSAVYLCASSHRDYEQYFGPGTRLTVT.

This clonotype occurred a few times. CDR3 coding DNA: TGTGCCAGCAGTTACGAGCGGAGCACAGATACGCAGTATTTT. Protein product: CASSYERSTDTQYF. The V gene is TRBV6-6, the J gene TRBJ2-3; possible D gene TRBD2, 5 bases. The CDR3 is 14 residues long. V was cut by 2 bases and J by 0 bases, with 6 bases left in between. Germline lookup yields CDR1 MNHNY and CDR2 SVGAGI (reference sequence).

J is TRBJ1-5 and V is TRBV6-1; no clear D. This CDR3 is built from 15 residues. The germline gives CDR1 MNHNS, CDR2 SASEGT. Trimming cost V 4 bases and J 0 bases, with 10 bases left between them. The CDR3 coding sequence is TGTGCCAGCAGTGTTTCAAAGAATAGCAATCAGCCCCAGCATTTT. Translating gives CASSVSKNSNQPQHF.

The V gene is TRBV7-2, the J gene TRBJ1-1; unclear D gene. CDR1 SGHTA and CDR2 FQGNSA come from the germline V gene. Trimming pared 1 base from V and 0 bases from J, leaving 15 bases between. The CDR3 runs to 17 residues. This CDR3 is CASSLVPLQEMNTEAFF. The CDR3 nucleotides are TGTGCCAGCAGCTTAGTTCCCTTACAAGAAATGAACACTGAAGCTTTCTTT.

This clonotype has only a few counts. This chain connects TRBV28 to TRBJ2-3; D tentatively reads TRBD1 or TRBD2 (6 bases each). The CDR3 sequence is 17 residues long. V was pared by 3 bases and J by 6 bases, with 22 bases between. Germline V gives CDR1 MDHEN, CDR2 SYDVKM. For the CDR3, the DNA is TGTGCCAGCAGTTTTAGAGCGGGCTGGGGGCAAAGGGATACGCAGTATTTT. Translated, it gives CASSFRAGWGQRDTQYF.

At least ten counts were recorded for this clonotype. The chain's CDR3 is CSAGTSGSRYEQYF. CDR3 DNA: TGCAGTGCTGGGACTAGCGGGAGTCGGTACGAGCAGTACTTC. This chain connects TRBV20-1 to TRBJ2-7; 14 bases are shared with TRBD2. Germline trimming cut 5 bases from V and 4 bases from J; bases unmatched to any gene: 4. The CDR3 is 14 amino acids. Germline CDR1 and CDR2: DFQATT and SNEGSKA (reference sequence).

V and J are TRBV5-1 and TRBJ1-1; D is ambiguous. V lost 0 bases, J lost 3 bases, and 12 bases lay in between. The CDR3 runs 15 residues. Germline lookup yields CDR1 SGHRS and CDR2 YFSETQ. The CDR3 spells CASSLGRLGDTEAFF. The CDR3 coding sequence is TGCGCCAGCAGCTTGGGACGGCTAGGCGACACTGAAGCTTTCTTT.

This clonotype has a handful of counts. The chain links TRBV5-4 to TRBJ2-1; tentative D call: TRBD2 (7 bases). This CDR3 spans 16 amino acids. Looked up from germline, CDR1 is SGHNT and CDR2 is YYREEE (reference sequence). Trimming took off 4 bases at V and 9 bases at J, with 23 bases between the two ends. The chain's CDR3 is CASSVRTRGVGGEQFF. CDR3 DNA: TGTGCCAGCAGCGTACGGACTAGGGGGGTCGGAGGTGAGCAGTTCTTC.

This rearrangement joins TRBV19 to TRBJ1-5; TRBD1 might be the D (6 bases). Per germline, CDR1 LNHDA and CDR2 SQIVND (reference sequence). The CDR3 length is 15 residues. V was shortened by 3 bases and J by 5 bases, with 14 bases between the two germline ends. The CDR3: CASSMIYREDQPQHF. CDR3 DNA: TGTGCCAGTAGTATGATTTACAGGGAGGATCAGCCCCAGCATTTT.

The chain employs TRBV12-3 or TRBV12-4 and TRBJ1-1; TRBD1 is a possible D gene (5 bases). Between the trimmed V and J ends, which lost 3 bases and 3 bases, there was a span of 26 bases. The CDR3 is 19 amino acids. CDR3 sequence (DNA): TGTGCCAGCAGTTTTCGAACTACGCAGGGTGTGAGCGTGTACACTGAAGCTTTCTTT. It codes for CASSFRTTQGVSVYTEAFF.

The CDR3 DNA is TGTGCCAGCATCGGACCCACCGGGGAGCTGTTTTTT. The encoded protein is CASIGPTGELFF. The V gene is TRBV28, the J gene TRBJ2-2, with no clear D. The V end lost 7 bases, the J end lost 4 bases, and 7 bases lay between the germline ends. The V gene's germline CDR1 is MDHEN and CDR2 SYDVKM. The CDR3 spans 12 residues.

This sequence joins TRBV27 and TRBJ1-4, with unresolved D. In germline, CDR1 is MNHEY, CDR2 SMNVEV (reference sequence). The V gene lost 2 bases and the J gene lost 10 bases, with 17 bases spanning the gap. The CDR3 extends over 15 amino acids. This CDR3 reads CASSLLAPPAGKLFF. The CDR3, as DNA: TGTGCCAGCAGTTTACTAGCCCCGCCGGCGGGAAAACTGTTTTTT.

The rearrangement links TRBV7-9 to TRBJ1-5; D is uncertain. Trimming removed 0 bases from V and 6 bases from J, with 3 bases in between. Germline V lookup: CDR1 SEHNR, CDR2 FQNEAQ (reference sequence). The CDR3 has 12 amino acids. The CDR3 coding sequence is TGTGCCAGCAGCTTAGCGCCTCAGCCCCAGCATTTT. It yields the protein CASSLAPQPQHF.

This clonotype occurred a few times. The chain is built from TRBV2 and TRBJ2-6; unclear D gene. The CDR3 consists of 14 residues. CDR1 and CDR2 (germline): SNHLY, FYNNEI. Trimming stripped 5 bases from V and 0 bases from J, with 5 bases between. DNA for the CDR3: TGTGCCAGCAGTCGGCCCTCTGGGGCCAACGTCCTGACTTTC. Amino acids: CASSRPSGANVLTF. The whole variable domain, remainder taken from reference TRBV2 and TRBJ2-6, is EPEVTQTPSHQVTQMGQEVILRCVPISNHLYFYWYRQILGQKVEFLVSFYNNEISEKSEIFDDQFSVERPDGSNFTLKIRSTKLEDSAMYFCASSRPSGANVLTFGAGSRLTVL.

This clonotype was counted between two and nine times. The chain joins TRBV6-4 to TRBJ1-3; D is undetermined. With 6 bases removed from V and 4 bases from J, the gap between germline ends came to 19 bases. Per germline, CDR1 MRHNA and CDR2 SNTAGT. The CDR3 covers 16 residues. The DNA of the CDR3 is TGTGCCAGCAGCCACTTCGGGTCCCGGTCGGGAAACACCATATATTTT. Protein product: CASSHFGSRSGNTIYF.

This clonotype was recorded at least ten times. V gene TRBV9 combines with J gene TRBJ2-2; no clear D. Trimming removed 0 bases from V and 5 bases from J, with 2 bases in between. The CDR3 contains 12 residues. Per the germline V gene, CDR1 is SGDLS and CDR2 is YYNGEE. CDR3 protein: CASSVGTGELFF. CDR3 sequence (DNA): TGTGCCAGCAGCGTAGGAACCGGGGAGCTGTTTTTT.

This clonotype was seen more than once but under ten times. This rearrangement joins TRBV12-5 to TRBJ2-2; a possible D gene is TRBD2 (6 bases). The germline CDR1 and CDR2 sequences are LGHNT and FRNRAP. This CDR3 spans 15 amino acids. V was shortened by 0 bases and J by 1 base, with 6 bases between the two germline ends. CDR3 loop: CASGLVAGNTGELFF. CDR3 DNA sequence: TGTGCTAGTGGTTTGGTAGCGGGGAACACCGGGGAGCTGTTTTTT.